The T cell receptor (beta chain) described here comes from a study of blood T cell repertoires in COVID-19. Across the study: Acute and convalescent COVID-19 specimens originated in the United States, Italy and Spain. Sources were T cells, B-cell-depleted T cells, or PBMCs; the material itself was cDNA or gDNA.

Original methodology: Amplification of reference gene primers provided the estimated nucleated cell counts. Sequencing used immunoSEQ multiplex PCR; TCRdb keeps in-frame clones, though not all of them. D and trimming were read from the DNA, whereas the V and J calls and clone size are those reported in that table. This sample yields about 280,000 clones, of which approximately 91% are seen a single time; about 0.94% belongs to the top ten. This TCR was sampled from a woman in her 40s who had recovered from COVID-19. Sequencing was done on a sample of peripheral blood.

The CDR3 sequence is CASSHRLGVEQFF. In DNA form, the CDR3 reads TGTGCCAGCAGCCACCGACTAGGTGTTGAGCAGTTCTTC. This sequence joins TRBV4-2 and TRBJ2-1; weak D call: TRBD2 (6 bases). V dropped 3 bases and J dropped 9 bases, with 12 bases sitting between them. Germline lookup yields CDR1 LGHNA and CDR2 YNFKEQ. The CDR3 contains 13 residues.